Below, one TCR beta chain is given with its context. It has no known antigen specificity. No base quality values were provided; no much bigger clone lies one nucleotide off. This sample is part of a study of blood T cell repertoires in COVID-19 (dated by TCRdb to 2020 to 2021). At the level of the whole study: The collaborator samples originated in the United States, Italy and Spain and spanned the acute and convalescent phases of COVID-19. The prospective study material was composed of cDNA or gDNA derived from T cells, B-cell-depleted T cells, or PBMCs. Where HLA class I and class II types were available, the types were taken from metadata supplied by the sample provider, not from assay-based typing. Subjects who had been exposed to COVID-19, were actively infected with it, or had recovered from it provided the deeply sampled blood TCRbeta repertoires that made up the dataset. Nearly every sample came with metadata listing a de-identified subject ID, COVID-19 status, age in years and sex. Samples came from the ongoing ImmuneRACE study (first 160 participants) plus 1,254 subjects from 6 global collaborators. A freely available public database, intended as a resource for researchers studying the immune response to SARS-CoV-2, is where the repertoires were released.

Summary of the overall study and its limitations: The quantity of clinical and demographic metadata differed by source and by participant and was supplied without curation.

The collaborating institutions used their own protocols to collect whole blood in K2EDTA tubes. For TCRbeta analysis, collaborators shipped samples in one of three forms: frozen whole blood, isolated PBMCs, or DNA extracted from either of those sample types. As encoded in the germline V gene (reference sequence), CDR1 is LGHDT while CDR2 is YNNKEL. Measured from the cysteine to the phenylalanine, the CDR3 is 12 residues long. Only the CDR3 DNA is retained, 36 bases long and in frame from the first base. The junction carries 7 bases between V and J, which are trimmed by 3 bases and 4 bases respectively. TCRbeta CDR3 regions were amplified from genomic DNA by means of the immunoSEQ Assay, a bias-controlled multiplex PCR. The paper's processing steps were these. Within the assay, amplification of reference gene primers was used to estimate how many nucleated cells each sample contained. To quantify the absolute abundance of each unique TCRbeta CDR3 rearrangement, sequence reads were collapsed and filtered. For each sample, productive Simpson clonality was calculated as the square root of Simpson's diversity index over productive rearrangements. TCRdb retrieved this table from immuneACCESS and kept in-frame rearrangements only. Not all clones are present; in checked studies, unresolved V genes account for under half, and no reason is known for the remainder. V and J calls and clone size are as listed in that table; D and trimming were resolved from the DNA. Across this sample there are a few hundred thousand clones, with around four fifths seen only once. Roughly 18% of the sample rests with the top ten.

Rearrangement joined TRBV3-1 (or the pseudogene TRBV3-2) to TRBJ2-7; the best D guess is TRBD2, with 6 bases matching. The material sequenced was peripheral blood. The clonotype was recovered from a woman older than 75 with active or convalescent COVID-19. The CDR3 protein: CASSQGRYEQYF. The sequenced DNA: TGTGCCAGCAGCCAGGGGAGGTACGAGCAGTACTTC.